This entry lists 20 T cell receptor beta chains sequenced from one sample in a study of T cell responses to AZD1222 COVID-19 vaccine. Sequencing was performed with immunoSEQ multiplex PCR; in TCRdb, only in-frame clones are kept and a portion is missing. The sample lists approximately 100,000 clones, around 92% seen once, with more than 4.5% in the top ten. The specimen was peripheral blood, collected on day 0 of AZD1222 vaccination. These TCRs come from an adult in good health.

The V call is TRBV27, the J call TRBJ2-1; a weak D match, TRBD1 (6 bases). Trimming took 5 bases from V and 4 from J, leaving 15 bases between them. This CDR3 has 15 residues. In germline, CDR1 is MNHEY, CDR2 SMNVEV (reference sequence). The CDR3 DNA sequence: TGTGCCAGCAGTATGACATTCCAGGGGTACAATGAGCAGTTCTTC. Protein: CASSMTFQGYNEQFF.

V and J are TRBV5-1 and TRBJ1-4, with D hard to call. Per the germline V gene, CDR1 is SGHRS and CDR2 is YFSETQ. The V end was cut by 2 bases, the J end by 3 bases, with 8 bases between. The CDR3 loop spans 14 amino acids. CDR3 sequence reads: CASSFLNSNEKLFF. For the CDR3, the DNA is TGCGCCAGCAGCTTTTTAAATTCTAATGAAAAACTGTTTTTT.

The chain employs TRBV29-1 and TRBJ2-7, with TRBD2 matching 7 bases. Germline CDR1 is SQVTM and CDR2 is ANQGSEA. CDR3 size: 12 residues. The trim removed 4 bases at V and 7 bases at J, leaving 7 bases unmatched. The CDR3 here is CSVVAGVREQYF. The CDR3 nucleotides read TGCAGCGTTGTTGCGGGAGTGCGAGAGCAGTACTTC.

CDR3: CASSWTGRENTEAFF. CDR3 bases: TGTGCCAGTAGTTGGACCGGACGGGAGAACACTGAAGCTTTCTTT. The rearrangement uses TRBV19 and TRBJ1-1; D remains unclear. This CDR3 spans 15 amino acids. Germline loops: CDR1 LNHDA, CDR2 SQIVND (reference sequence). The ends were cut back, 5 bases at V and 1 base at J, with 14 bases in the middle.

This clone was observed a single time. This chain's CDR3 is CASSVPGLGLEQFF. Written as DNA, the CDR3 is TGTGCCAGCAGTGTACCGGGACTAGGACTTGAGCAGTTCTTC. V usage is TRBV27 and J usage is TRBJ2-1; 8 positions agree with TRBD2. J was trimmed by 9 bases and V by 5 bases; bases with no gene match: 9. Germline lookup yields CDR1 MNHEY and CDR2 SMNVEV (reference sequence). This CDR3 comprises 14 residues.

The CDR3, as DNA: TGTGCCAGCCGTAAGCGGGAGGCCACCGGGGAGCTGTTTTTT. Translating it yields CASRKREATGELFF. V and J are TRBV6-5 and TRBJ2-2; 9 bases match TRBD2. The CDR3 covers 14 residues. J gave up 4 bases and V 8 bases, and 5 bases lay outside the gene matches. Germline values: CDR1 MNHEY, CDR2 SVGAGI.

This clone was seen once. The CDR3 DNA follows: TGTGCCAGCAGTGACGTCGCAACTAATGAAAAACTGTTTTTT. Its protein is CASSDVATNEKLFF. The chain carries TRBV6-1 and TRBJ1-4; D unclear. V shed 3 bases and J shed 0 bases, with 5 bases lying between them. Germline V gene data show CDR1 as MNHNS and CDR2 as SASEGT. This CDR3 contains 14 residues.

V usage is TRBV6-5 and J usage is TRBJ1-5, with D uncertain. This CDR3 region has 16 residues. Trimming pared 4 bases from V and 2 bases from J, leaving 15 bases between. Looked up from germline, CDR1 is MNHEY and CDR2 is SVGAGI. As DNA, the CDR3 is TGTGCCAGCAGTTTAGCCCGGGTTCCGGGCAATCAGCCCCAGCATTTT. This gives the protein CASSLARVPGNQPQHF.

The CDR3 sequence: CASSEETGVIGNEQYF. The CDR3 DNA follows: TGTGCCAGCAGTGAAGAAACGGGAGTGATTGGGAACGAGCAGTACTTC. The chain combines TRBV25-1 with TRBJ2-7; possibly TRBD2 for D (6 bases). From germline, CDR1 is MGHDK and CDR2 SYGVNS. The ends were cut back, 2 bases at V and 5 bases at J, with 19 bases in the middle. The CDR3 is 16 residues long.

This clone has a single count. The J gene is TRBJ2-2, the V gene TRBV7-6, with 9 bases identical to TRBD2. The CDR3 has 17 amino acids. Germline CDR1 reads SGHVS; CDR2 reads FNYEAQ. V was pared by 2 bases and J by 4 bases, with 8 bases of the junction left unmatched. The CDR3 is CASSLRGLAGSTGELFF. CDR3 coding DNA: TGTGCCAGCAGCTTACGTGGGCTAGCGGGATCCACCGGGGAGCTGTTTTTT.

The rearrangement links TRBV9 to TRBJ2-1, with TRBD2 matching 11 bases. V was pared by 3 bases and J by 7 bases, with 6 bases of the junction left unmatched. This CDR3 spans 15 amino acids. The germline V gene encodes CDR1 SGDLS and CDR2 YYNGEE. CDR3 amino acids: CASSELAGAHNEQFF. Here the CDR3 DNA reads TGTGCCAGCAGCGAACTAGCGGGAGCCCATAATGAGCAGTTCTTC.

The CDR3 protein is CASSFSEVGYTF. DNA for the CDR3: TGTGCCAGCAGCTTTTCGGAAGTGGGCTACACCTTC. This rearrangement joins TRBV13 to TRBJ1-2; the D is unclear. V lost 3 bases and J lost 8, with 10 bases in between. CDR3 length equals 12 residues. Germline V lookup: CDR1 PRHDT, CDR2 FYEKMQ (reference sequence).

This sequence joins TRBV11-2 and TRBJ2-7; tentative D call: TRBD2 (6 bases). In germline, CDR1 is SGHAT, CDR2 FQNNGV. Trimming took 6 bases from V and 9 from J, leaving 21 bases between them. The CDR3 consists of 14 residues. The CDR3 DNA reads as TGTGCCAGCAGGCTCTCGGACTATAATGCGGTGCAGTACTTC. It encodes CASRLSDYNAVQYF.

The rearrangement uses TRBV7-9 and TRBJ2-1, with TRBD2 matching 9 bases. The CDR3 is made up of 15 amino acids. The germline CDR1 and CDR2 sequences are SEHNR and FQNEAQ (reference sequence). CDR3 sequence reads: CATKGLAGIYNEQFF. The CDR3, as DNA: TGTGCTACCAAGGGGCTAGCGGGGATCTACAATGAGCAGTTCTTC.

The genes are TRBV9 and TRBJ1-2; D is possibly TRBD1 (5 bases). Between the trimmed V and J ends, which lost 3 bases and 2 bases, there was a span of 8 bases. The V gene's germline CDR1 is SGDLS and CDR2 YYNGEE. There are 13 residues in the CDR3. CDR3 nucleotide sequence: TGTGCCAGCAGCGCGGGACTAAACTATGGCTACACCTTC. Protein product: CASSAGLNYGYTF.

This chain links TRBV9 with TRBJ2-3; TRBD2 agrees at 10 bases. V dropped 1 base and J dropped 8; count of bases not matched to a gene: 7. The length of the CDR3 is 15 residues. The germline gives CDR1 SGDLS, CDR2 YYNGEE. CDR3 amino acids: CASSVRTSGEVTQYF. CDR3 DNA: TGTGCCAGCAGCGTACGAACTAGCGGGGAAGTTACGCAGTATTTT.

The chain combines TRBV20-1 with TRBJ2-1; D is unresolved. With 6 bases removed from V and 6 bases from J, the gap between germline ends came to 6 bases. CDR3 length: 10 amino acids. Looked up from germline, CDR1 is DFQATT and CDR2 is SNEGSKA (reference sequence). The DNA for the CDR3 is TGCAGTGCCCGAACCAATGAGCAGTTCTTC. Protein product: CSARTNEQFF.

The chain's CDR3 is CASSELAGTDTQYF. For the CDR3, the DNA is TGTGCCAGCAGTGAATTGGCGGGCACAGATACGCAGTATTTT. The V gene is TRBV6-1, the J gene TRBJ2-3; D uncertain. Trimming left V 2 bases short and J 1 base short, with 7 bases between. The CDR3 spans 14 residues. CDR1 is MNHNS and CDR2 is SASEGT in the germline V gene.

This clone was detected only a few times. This chain connects TRBV6-1 to TRBJ2-7; possible D gene TRBD2, 5 bases. The CDR3 runs to 13 residues. V lost 1 base and J lost 9, with 13 bases in between. Per germline, CDR1 MNHNS and CDR2 SASEGT. CDR3 sequence (DNA): TGTGCCAGCAGTGAAGGGGTGAGGGAAGGGCAGTACTTC. Amino acids: CASSEGVREGQYF.

This chain links TRBV5-1 with TRBJ2-2, with D perhaps TRBD1 (5 bases). The CDR3 is 16 amino acids. With 4 bases removed from V and 4 bases from J, the gap between germline ends came to 17 bases. Germline lookup yields CDR1 SGHRS and CDR2 YFSETQ. CDR3 DNA sequence: TGCGCCAGCAGCGCACAGACAGCCTCCAGCACCGGGGAGCTGTTTTTT. Residues: CASSAQTASSTGELFF.